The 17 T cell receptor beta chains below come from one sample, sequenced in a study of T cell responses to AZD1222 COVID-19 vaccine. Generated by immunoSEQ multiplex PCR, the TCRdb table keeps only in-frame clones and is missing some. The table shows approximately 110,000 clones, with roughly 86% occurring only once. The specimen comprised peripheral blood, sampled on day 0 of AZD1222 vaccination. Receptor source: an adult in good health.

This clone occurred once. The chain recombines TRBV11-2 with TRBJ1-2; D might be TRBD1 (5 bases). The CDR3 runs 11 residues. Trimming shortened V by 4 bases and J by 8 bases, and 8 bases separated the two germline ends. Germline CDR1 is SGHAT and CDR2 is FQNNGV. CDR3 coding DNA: TGTGCCAGCAGCTCGGGACTCGGCTACACCTTC. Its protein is CASSSGLGYTF.

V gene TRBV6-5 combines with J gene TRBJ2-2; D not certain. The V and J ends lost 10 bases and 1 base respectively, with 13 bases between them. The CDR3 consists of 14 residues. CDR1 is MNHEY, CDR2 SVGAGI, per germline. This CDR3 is CATQLTMNTGELFF. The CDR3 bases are TGTGCCACCCAACTAACTATGAACACCGGGGAGCTGTTTTTT.

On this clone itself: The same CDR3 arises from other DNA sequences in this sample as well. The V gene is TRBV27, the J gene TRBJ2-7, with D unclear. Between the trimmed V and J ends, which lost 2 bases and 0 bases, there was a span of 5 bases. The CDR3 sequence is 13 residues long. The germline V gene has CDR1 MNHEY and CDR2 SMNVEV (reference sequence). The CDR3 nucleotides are TGTGCCAGCAGTTTAGGGCACTCCTACGAGCAGTACTTC. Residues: CASSLGHSYEQYF.

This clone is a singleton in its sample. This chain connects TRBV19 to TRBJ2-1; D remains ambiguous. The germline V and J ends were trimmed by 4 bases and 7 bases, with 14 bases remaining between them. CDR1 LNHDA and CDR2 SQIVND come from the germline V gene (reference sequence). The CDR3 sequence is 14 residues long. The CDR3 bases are TGTGCCAGTAGTACTATTTTAGTTGGGAATGAGCAGTTCTTC. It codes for CASSTILVGNEQFF.

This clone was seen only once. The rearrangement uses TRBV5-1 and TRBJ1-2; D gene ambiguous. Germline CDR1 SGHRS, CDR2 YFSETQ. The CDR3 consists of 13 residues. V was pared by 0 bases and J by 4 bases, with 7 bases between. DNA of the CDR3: TGCGCCAGCAGCTTGGAAGTGAGCTATGGCTACACCTTC. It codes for CASSLEVSYGYTF.

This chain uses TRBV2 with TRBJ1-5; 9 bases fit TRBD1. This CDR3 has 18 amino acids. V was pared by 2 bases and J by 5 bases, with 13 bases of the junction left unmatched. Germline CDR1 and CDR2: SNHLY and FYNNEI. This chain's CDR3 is CASSERDREMNWDQPQHF. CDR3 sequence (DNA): TGTGCCAGCAGTGAAAGGGACAGGGAGATGAACTGGGATCAGCCCCAGCATTTT.

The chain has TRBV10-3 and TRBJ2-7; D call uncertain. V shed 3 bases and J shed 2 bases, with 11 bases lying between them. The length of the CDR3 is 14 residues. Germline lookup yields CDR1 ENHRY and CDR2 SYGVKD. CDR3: CAISEGRSAYEQYF. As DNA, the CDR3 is TGTGCCATCAGTGAAGGTCGTTCTGCCTACGAGCAGTACTTC.

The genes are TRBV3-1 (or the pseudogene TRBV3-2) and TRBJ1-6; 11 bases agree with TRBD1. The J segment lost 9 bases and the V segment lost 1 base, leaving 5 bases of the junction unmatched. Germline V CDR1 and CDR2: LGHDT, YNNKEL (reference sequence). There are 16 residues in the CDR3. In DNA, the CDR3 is TGTGCCAGCAGCCAAGTCGGGACAGGGGGATTTTCACCCCTCCACTTT. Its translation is CASSQVGTGGFSPLHF.

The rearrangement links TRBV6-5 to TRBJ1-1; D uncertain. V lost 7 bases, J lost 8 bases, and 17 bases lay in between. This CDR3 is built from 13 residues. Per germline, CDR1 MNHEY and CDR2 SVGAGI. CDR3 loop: CASNIIPGLEAFF. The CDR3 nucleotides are TGTGCCAGCAACATTATTCCGGGCCTAGAAGCTTTCTTT.

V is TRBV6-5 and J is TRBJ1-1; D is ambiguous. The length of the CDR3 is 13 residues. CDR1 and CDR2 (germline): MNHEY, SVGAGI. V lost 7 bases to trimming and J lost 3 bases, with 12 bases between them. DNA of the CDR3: TGTGCCAGCATGAGAAGGAAGGACACTGAAGCTTTCTTT. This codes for CASMRRKDTEAFF.

The CDR3 is CASSAPGQGAYEQYF. CDR3 in DNA: TGTGCCAGCAGCGCACCGGGACAGGGGGCTTACGAGCAGTACTTC. The V gene is TRBV5-4, the J gene TRBJ2-7; 12 positions agree with TRBD1. The CDR3 is 15 amino acids. After removal of 4 bases from V and 4 bases from J, the junction contained 6 bases not matched to a gene. CDR1 and CDR2 from the germline V gene are SGHNT and YYREEE (reference sequence). The full variable domain, in which reference TRBV5-4 and TRBJ2-7 provide the parts outside the CDR3, is ETGVTQSPTHLIKTRGQQVTLRCSSQSGHNTVSWYQQALGQGPQFIFQYYREEENGRGNFPPRFSGLQFPNYSSELNVNALELDDSALYLCASSAPGQGAYEQYFGPGTRLTVT.

The CDR3 is CSASSHGEGVGETQYF. The CDR3 DNA reads TGCAGTGCTAGTTCCCATGGGGAAGGAGTTGGAGAGACCCAGTACTTC. The chain links TRBV20-1 to TRBJ2-5; D remains ambiguous. V was clipped by 3 bases and J by 4 bases, with 21 bases between them. The CDR3 covers 16 residues. The V gene's germline CDR1 is DFQATT and CDR2 SNEGSKA (reference sequence).

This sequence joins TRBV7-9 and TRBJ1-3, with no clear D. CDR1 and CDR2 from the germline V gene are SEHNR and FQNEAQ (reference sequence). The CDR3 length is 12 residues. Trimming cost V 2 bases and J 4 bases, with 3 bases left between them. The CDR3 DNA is TGTGCCAGCAGCTTACGCGGAAACACCATATATTTT. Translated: CASSLRGNTIYF.

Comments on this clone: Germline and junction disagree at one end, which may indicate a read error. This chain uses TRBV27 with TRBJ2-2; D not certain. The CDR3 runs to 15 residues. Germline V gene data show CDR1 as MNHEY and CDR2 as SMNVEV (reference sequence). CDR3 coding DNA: TGTGCCAGCAGCTTATATAGGTTCGACCCCGGGGAGCTGTTTTTT. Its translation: CASSLYRFDPGELFF.

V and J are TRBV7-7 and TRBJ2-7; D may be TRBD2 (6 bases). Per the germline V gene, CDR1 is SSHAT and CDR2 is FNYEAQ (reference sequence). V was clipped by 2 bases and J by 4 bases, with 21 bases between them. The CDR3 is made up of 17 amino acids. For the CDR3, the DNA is TGTGCCAGCAGCTTAACGCGCGGAGCGGGCGAATATTACGAGCAGTACTTC. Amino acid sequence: CASSLTRGAGEYYEQYF. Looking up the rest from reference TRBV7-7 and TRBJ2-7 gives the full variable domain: GAGVSQSPRYKVTKRGQDVTLRCDPISSHATLYWYQQALGQGPEFLTYFNYEAQPDKSGLPSDRFSAERPEGSISTLTIQRTEQRDSAMYRCASSLTRGAGEYYEQYFGPGTRLTVT.

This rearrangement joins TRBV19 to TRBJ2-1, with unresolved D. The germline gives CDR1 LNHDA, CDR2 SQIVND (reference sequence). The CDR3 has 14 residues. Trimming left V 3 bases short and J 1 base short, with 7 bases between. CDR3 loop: CASSIGGSYNEQFF. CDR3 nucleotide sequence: TGTGCCAGTAGTATCGGCGGATCCTACAATGAGCAGTTCTTC.

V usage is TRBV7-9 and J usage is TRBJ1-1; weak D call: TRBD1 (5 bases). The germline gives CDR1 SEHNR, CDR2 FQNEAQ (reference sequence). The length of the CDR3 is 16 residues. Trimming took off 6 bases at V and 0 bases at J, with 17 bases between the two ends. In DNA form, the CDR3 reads TGTGCCAGCAGTCTAATCACGGGACCGATGAACACTGAAGCTTTCTTT. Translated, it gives CASSLITGPMNTEAFF. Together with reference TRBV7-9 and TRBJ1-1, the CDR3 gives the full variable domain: DTGVSQNPRHKITKRGQNVTFRCDPISEHNRLYWYRQTLGQGPEFLTYFQNEAQLEKSRLLSDRFSAERPKGSFSTLEIQRTEQGDSAMYLCASSLITGPMNTEAFFGQGTRLTVV.